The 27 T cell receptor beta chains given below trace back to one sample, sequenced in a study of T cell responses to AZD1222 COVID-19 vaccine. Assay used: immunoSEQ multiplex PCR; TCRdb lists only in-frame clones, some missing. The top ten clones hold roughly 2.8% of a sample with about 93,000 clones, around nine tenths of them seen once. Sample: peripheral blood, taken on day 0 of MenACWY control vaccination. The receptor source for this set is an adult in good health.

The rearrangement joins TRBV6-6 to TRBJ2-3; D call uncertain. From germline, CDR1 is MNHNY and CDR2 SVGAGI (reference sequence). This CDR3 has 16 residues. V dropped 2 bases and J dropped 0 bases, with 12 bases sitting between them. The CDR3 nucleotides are TGTGCCAGCAGTTACCAGCCTCCCCATAGCACAGATACGCAGTATTTT. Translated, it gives CASSYQPPHSTDTQYF.

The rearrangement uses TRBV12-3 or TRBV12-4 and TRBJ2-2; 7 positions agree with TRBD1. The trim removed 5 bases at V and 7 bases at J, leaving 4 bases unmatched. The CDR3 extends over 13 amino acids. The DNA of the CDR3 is TGTGCCAGCAGTACTCAGGGGGACGGGGAGCTGTTTTTT. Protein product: CASSTQGDGELFF.

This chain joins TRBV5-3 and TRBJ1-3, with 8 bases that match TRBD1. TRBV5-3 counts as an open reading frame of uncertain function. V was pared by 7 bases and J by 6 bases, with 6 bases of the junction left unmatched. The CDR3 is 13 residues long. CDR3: CARQDRGTNTIYF. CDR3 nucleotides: TGTGCCAGACAAGACAGGGGTACAAACACCATATATTTT.

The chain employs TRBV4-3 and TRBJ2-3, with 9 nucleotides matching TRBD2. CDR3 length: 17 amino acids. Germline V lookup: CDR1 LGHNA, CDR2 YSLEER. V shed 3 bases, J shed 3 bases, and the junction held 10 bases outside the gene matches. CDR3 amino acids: CASSQGWASGETDTQYF. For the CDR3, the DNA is TGCGCCAGCAGCCAGGGTTGGGCTAGCGGGGAGACAGATACGCAGTATTTT.

The CDR3 DNA follows: TGTGCCAGCAGCGCAGTTGGCTCCTACGAGCAGTACTTC. This translates into CASSAVGSYEQYF. The chain has TRBV5-4 and TRBJ2-7; D call uncertain. Germline V gene lookup returns CDR1 SGHNT and CDR2 YYREEE (reference sequence). V lost 4 bases and J 0 bases, leaving 8 bases between the germline ends. This CDR3 has 13 residues.

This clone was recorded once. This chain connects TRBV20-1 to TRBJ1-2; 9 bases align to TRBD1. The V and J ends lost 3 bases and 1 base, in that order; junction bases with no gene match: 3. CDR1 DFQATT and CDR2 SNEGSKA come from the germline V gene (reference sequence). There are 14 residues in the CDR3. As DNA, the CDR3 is TGCAGTGCTAGTCCGGGACAGGGTAACTATGGCTACACCTTC. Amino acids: CSASPGQGNYGYTF.

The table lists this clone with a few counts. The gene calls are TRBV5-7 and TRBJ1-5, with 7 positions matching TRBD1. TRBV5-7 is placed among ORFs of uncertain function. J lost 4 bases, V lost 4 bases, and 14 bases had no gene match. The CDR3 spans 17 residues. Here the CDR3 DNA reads TGTGCCAGCAGCCCCCCCCACACGAACAGGGGAAATCAGCCCCAGCATTTT. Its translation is CASSPPHTNRGNQPQHF.

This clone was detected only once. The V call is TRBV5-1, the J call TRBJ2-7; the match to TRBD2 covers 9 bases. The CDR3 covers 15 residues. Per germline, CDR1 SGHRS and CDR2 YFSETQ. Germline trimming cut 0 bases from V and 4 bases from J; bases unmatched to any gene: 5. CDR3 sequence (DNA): TGCGCCAGCAGCTTGGGGGCGGGGGGGCCATACGAGCAGTACTTC. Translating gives CASSLGAGGPYEQYF.

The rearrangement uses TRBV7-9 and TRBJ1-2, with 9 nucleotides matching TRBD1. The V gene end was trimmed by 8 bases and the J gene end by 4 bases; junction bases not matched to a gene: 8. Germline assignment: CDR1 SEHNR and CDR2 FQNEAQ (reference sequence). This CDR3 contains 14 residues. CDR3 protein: CASGRTGVTYGYTF. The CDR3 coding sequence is TGTGCCAGCGGGAGGACAGGGGTTACCTATGGCTACACCTTC.

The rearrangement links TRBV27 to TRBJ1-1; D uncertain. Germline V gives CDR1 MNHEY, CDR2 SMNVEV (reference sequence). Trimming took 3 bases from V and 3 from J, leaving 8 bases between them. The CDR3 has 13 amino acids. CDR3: CASSFGLYTEAFF. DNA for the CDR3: TGTGCCAGCAGTTTCGGACTTTACACTGAAGCTTTCTTT.

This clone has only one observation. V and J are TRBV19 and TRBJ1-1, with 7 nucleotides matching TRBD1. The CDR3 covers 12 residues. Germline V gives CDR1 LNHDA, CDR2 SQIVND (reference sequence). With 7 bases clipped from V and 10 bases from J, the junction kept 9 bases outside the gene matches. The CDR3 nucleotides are TGTGCCAGTACCCCGGACAGGAGGCGAGCTTTCTTT. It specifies CASTPDRRRAFF.

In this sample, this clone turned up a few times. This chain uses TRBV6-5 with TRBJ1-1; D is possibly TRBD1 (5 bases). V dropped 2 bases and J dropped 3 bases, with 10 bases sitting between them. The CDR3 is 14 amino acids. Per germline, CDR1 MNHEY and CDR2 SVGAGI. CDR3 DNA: TGTGCCAGCAGTTACGTTGGAGGGGACACTGAAGCTTTCTTT. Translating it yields CASSYVGGDTEAFF.

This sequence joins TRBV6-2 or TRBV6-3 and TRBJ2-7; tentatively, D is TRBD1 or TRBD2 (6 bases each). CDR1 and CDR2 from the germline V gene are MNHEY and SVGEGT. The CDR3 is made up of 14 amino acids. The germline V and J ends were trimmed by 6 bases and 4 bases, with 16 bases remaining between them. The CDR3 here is CASSLGGTLYEQYF. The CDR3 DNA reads TGTGCCAGCAGCCTAGGAGGGACATTGTACGAGCAGTACTTC.

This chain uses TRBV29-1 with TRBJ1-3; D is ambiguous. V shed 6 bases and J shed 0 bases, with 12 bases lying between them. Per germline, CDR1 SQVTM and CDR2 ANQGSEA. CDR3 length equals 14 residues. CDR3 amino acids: CSVRGRHSGNTIYF. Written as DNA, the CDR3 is TGCAGCGTGCGCGGACGCCACTCTGGAAACACCATATATTTT.

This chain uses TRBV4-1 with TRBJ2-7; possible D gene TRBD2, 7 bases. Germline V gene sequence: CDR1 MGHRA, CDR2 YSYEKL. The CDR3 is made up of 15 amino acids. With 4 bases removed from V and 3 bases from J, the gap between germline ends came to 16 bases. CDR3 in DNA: TGCGCCAGCAGCCTTAAACAGGGAGGGGTCTACGAGCAGTACTTC. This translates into CASSLKQGGVYEQYF.

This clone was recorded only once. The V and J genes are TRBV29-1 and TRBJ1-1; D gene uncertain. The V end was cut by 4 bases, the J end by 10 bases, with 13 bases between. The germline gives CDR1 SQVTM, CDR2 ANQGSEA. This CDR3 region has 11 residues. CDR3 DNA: TGCAGCGTTGGGCTGGAGTCTGGAGCTTTCTTT. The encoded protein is CSVGLESGAFF.

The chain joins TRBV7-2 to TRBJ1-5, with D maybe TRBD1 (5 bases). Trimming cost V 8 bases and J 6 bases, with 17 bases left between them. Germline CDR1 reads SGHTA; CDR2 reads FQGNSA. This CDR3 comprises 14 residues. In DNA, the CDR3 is TGTGCCAGCGGGGGGGGAATCTTTGGTCAGCCCCAGCATTTT. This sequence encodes CASGGGIFGQPQHF.

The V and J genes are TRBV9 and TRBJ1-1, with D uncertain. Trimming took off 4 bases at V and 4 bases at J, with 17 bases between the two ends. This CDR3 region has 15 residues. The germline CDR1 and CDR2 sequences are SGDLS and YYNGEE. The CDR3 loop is CASSPYGSGVTEAFF. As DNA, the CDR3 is TGTGCCAGCAGCCCCTACGGTTCGGGAGTCACTGAAGCTTTCTTT.

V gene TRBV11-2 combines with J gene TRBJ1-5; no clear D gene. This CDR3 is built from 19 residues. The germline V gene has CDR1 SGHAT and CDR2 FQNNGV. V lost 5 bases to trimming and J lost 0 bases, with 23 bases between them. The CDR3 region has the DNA TGTGCCAGCAGCACATTCACCTGGGCCTCGTGGTATAGCAATCAGCCCCAGCATTTT. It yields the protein CASSTFTWASWYSNQPQHF.

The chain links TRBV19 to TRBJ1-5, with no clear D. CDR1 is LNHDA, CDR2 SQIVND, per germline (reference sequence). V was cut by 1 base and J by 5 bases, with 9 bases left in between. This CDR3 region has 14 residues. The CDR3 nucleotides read TGTGCCAGTAGTATAGTGAGAGGTTATCAGCCCCAGCATTTT. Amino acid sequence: CASSIVRGYQPQHF. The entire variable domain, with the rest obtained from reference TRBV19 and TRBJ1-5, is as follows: DGGITQSPKYLFRKEGQNVTLSCEQNLNHDAMYWYRQDPGQGLRLIYYSQIVNDFQKGDIAEGYSVSREKKESFPLTVTSAQKNPTAFYLCASSIVRGYQPQHFGDGTRLSIL.

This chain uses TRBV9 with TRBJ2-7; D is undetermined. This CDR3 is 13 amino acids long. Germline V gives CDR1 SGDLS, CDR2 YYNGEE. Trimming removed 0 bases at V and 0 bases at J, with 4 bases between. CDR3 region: CASSVGYSYEQYF. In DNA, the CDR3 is TGTGCCAGCAGCGTAGGTTACTCCTACGAGCAGTACTTC.

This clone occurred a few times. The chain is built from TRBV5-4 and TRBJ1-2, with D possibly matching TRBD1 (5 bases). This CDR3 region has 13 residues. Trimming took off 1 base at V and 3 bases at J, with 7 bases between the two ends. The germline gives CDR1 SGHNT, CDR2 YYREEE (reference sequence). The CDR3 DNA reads TGTGCCAGCAGCTTGTGGGGGGACTATGGCTACACCTTC. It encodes CASSLWGDYGYTF.

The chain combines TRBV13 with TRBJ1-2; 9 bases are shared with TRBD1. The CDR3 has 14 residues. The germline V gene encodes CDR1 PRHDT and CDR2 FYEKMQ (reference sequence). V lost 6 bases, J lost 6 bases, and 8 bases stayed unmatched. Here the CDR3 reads CASRITGGADGYTF. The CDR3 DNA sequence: TGTGCCAGCAGGATAACAGGGGGCGCGGATGGCTACACCTTC.

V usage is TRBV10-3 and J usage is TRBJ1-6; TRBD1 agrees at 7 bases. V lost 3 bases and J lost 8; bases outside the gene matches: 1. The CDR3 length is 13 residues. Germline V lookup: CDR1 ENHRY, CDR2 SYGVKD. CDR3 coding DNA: TGTGCCATCAGTGACAGGGGGGATTCACCCCTCCACTTT. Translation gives CAISDRGDSPLHF.

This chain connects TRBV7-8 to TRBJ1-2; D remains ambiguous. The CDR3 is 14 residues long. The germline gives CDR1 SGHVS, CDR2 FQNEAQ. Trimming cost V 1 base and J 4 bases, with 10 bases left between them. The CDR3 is CASSLDSVGYGYTF. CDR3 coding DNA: TGTGCCAGCAGCTTAGACTCGGTCGGCTATGGCTACACCTTC.

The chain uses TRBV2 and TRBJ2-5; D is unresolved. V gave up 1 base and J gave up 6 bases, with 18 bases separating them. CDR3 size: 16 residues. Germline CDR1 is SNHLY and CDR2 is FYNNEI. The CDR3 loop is CASSEDSPLMGKTQYF. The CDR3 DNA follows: TGTGCCAGCAGTGAAGATTCCCCACTGATGGGTAAGACCCAGTACTTC.

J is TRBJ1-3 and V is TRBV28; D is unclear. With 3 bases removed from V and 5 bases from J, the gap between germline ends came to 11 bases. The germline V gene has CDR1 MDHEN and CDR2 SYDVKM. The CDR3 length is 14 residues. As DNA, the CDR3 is TGTGCCAGCAGTTTTAGGGCTATGAGAAACACCATATATTTT. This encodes CASSFRAMRNTIYF.